This TCR beta chain was observed in a study of CD8 T cells in ankylosing spondylitis. Findings and caveats of the study: Disease-linked clones were CD8+ and relatively rare in peripheral blood. In ankylosing spondylitis patients, matched synovial fluid reportedly showed significant enrichment of disease-linked clones. Characteristic, it appeared, of ankylosing spondylitis blood was a TCR beta motif of eight highly homologous variants.

Quantitative 5'-RACE with molecular barcodes generated TCR beta libraries. MiXCR, run by TCRdb on the 5' RACE reads, gives a single entry per CDR3 protein. Of approximately 400,000 distinct CDR3 sequences in the sample, about 25% were seen once. This clonotype was observed a handful of times. The antigen is not known. V dropped 6 bases and J dropped 4 bases, with 12 bases sitting between them. The CDR3 covers 13 residues. The TCR was taken from a male donor with ankylosing spondylitis. This chain joins TRBV12-3 or TRBV12-4 and TRBJ2-5; tentative D call: TRBD2 (6 bases). Sequencing was carried out using blood, either unsorted or a sorted T cell fraction (not recorded which). CDR3 in amino acids: CASSRRGRETQYF. The CDR3 nucleotides are TGTGCCAGCAGCCGGCGGGGTCGAGAGACCCAGTACTTC.